This T cell receptor (beta chain) was sequenced in a study of glioma-infiltrating T cells after dendritic cell vaccination. Study results and limitations: Few patients contributed both blood and tumor specimens.

The time point was: after dendritic cell vaccination, including at tumor progression/relapse. Selection required adequate fresh-frozen tumor tissue plus more than two years' survival data. The CDR3 is 15 residues long. V trimming: 4 bases; J trimming: 5 bases; junction bases outside the gene matches: 7. CDR1 LNHDA and CDR2 SQIVND come from the germline V gene (reference sequence). As to this clone: The antigen is not known.

The primer mix had 60 V beta and 13 J beta primers. Measured with immunoSEQ multiplex PCR; TCRdb has only the in-frame clones, and not every one. The sample records roughly 100,000 clones, nearly 90% being singletons. The TCR originated in a human donor with glioblastoma. The genes are TRBV19 and TRBJ2-5; 10 nucleotides match TRBD1. The specimen comprised blood, sampled after dendritic cell vaccination. The CDR3 is CASSSDRGHRETQYF. The CDR3 DNA follows: TGTGCCAGTAGTAGTGACAGGGGGCATCGGGAGACCCAGTACTTC.